This T cell receptor beta chain was retrieved from a study of CD8+CD57+ T cells in acquired aplastic anemia. At the level of the study: Isolated CD4+ and CD8+ cells, once sorted, yielded DNA averaging about 3.1 ug. Where healthy donors were concerned, CD4+ cells averaged approximately 10 million reads. Study-wide findings and caveats: Around 29 CD8+ CDR3 sequences were shared between patients and controls. Levels of CD8+ Simpson's diversity were not significantly distinct in patients versus controls.

TCR beta VDJ combinations and CDR3 sequences were profiled from genomic DNA. TCRdb analysed the reads with MiXCR anew, one entry per CDR3 protein. This table holds about 220,000 distinct CDR3 sequences, 34% found once. This clonotype was seen a few times. The antigen remains unidentified. Trimming removed 4 bases from V and 5 bases from J; junction bases left unmatched: 8. The CDR3 consists of 15 residues. CDR1 is SGHRS, CDR2 YFSETQ, per germline. Source material: sorted CD4+, CD8+, or CD8+CD57+ T cells (not recorded which) from PBMCs. The clonotype comes from a human donor in good health, serving as a control. The chain links TRBV5-1 to TRBJ2-2; the match to TRBD1 covers 7 bases. The CDR3 DNA reads TGCGCCAGCAGCAATGACAGGGCTCCTACCGGGGAGCTGTTTTTT. Protein product: CASSNDRAPTGELFF.